The 28 T cell receptor beta chains presented below share a single source sample, sequenced in a study of blood T cell repertoires in COVID-19. TCRdb's copy holds only in-frame clones and misses some; the assay was immunoSEQ multiplex PCR. The sample contains roughly 390,000 clones, 85% of which appear only once. The sample was peripheral blood. All receptors come from a woman under 30 with acute or convalescent COVID-19.

V and J are TRBV6-4 and TRBJ2-6; D may be TRBD1 (5 bases). CDR1 is MRHNA, CDR2 SNTAGT, per germline. V lost 5 bases and J 0 bases, leaving 8 bases between the germline ends. This CDR3 comprises 15 residues. CDR3 in DNA: TGTGCCAGCAGTCTCGACAGCTCTGGGGCCAACGTCCTGACTTTC. Protein: CASSLDSSGANVLTF.

This rearrangement joins TRBV6-2 or TRBV6-3 to TRBJ1-1; the D is unclear. This CDR3 spans 14 amino acids. Trimming stripped 5 bases from V and 1 base from J, with 11 bases between. CDR1 is MNHEY, CDR2 SVGEGT, per germline. The CDR3 protein is CASSKYTENTEAFF. CDR3 bases: TGTGCCAGCAGTAAGTACACAGAGAACACTGAAGCTTTCTTT.

The chain uses TRBV5-1 and TRBJ2-6; unclear D gene. The CDR3 has 15 amino acids. Trimming removed 0 bases at V and 12 bases at J, with 16 bases between. The germline CDR1 and CDR2 sequences are SGHRS and YFSETQ. The CDR3 sequence is CASSLEIAVSSVLTF. The CDR3 nucleotides are TGCGCCAGCAGCTTGGAGATCGCCGTCTCTAGCGTCCTGACTTTC. Based on the CDR3 plus reference TRBV5-1 and TRBJ2-6, the full variable domain is KAGVTQTPRYLIKTRGQQVTLSCSPISGHRSVSWYQQTPGQGLQFLFEYFSETQRNKGNFPGRFSGRQFSNSRSEMNVSTLELGDSALYLCASSLEIAVSSVLTFGAGSRLTVL.

In regard to this clone: One junction end does not reproduce the germline sequence, and a read error may be involved. This chain uses TRBV4-1 with TRBJ1-2; TRBD1 is a possible D gene (6 bases). Germline CDR1 reads MGHRA; CDR2 reads YSYEKL. The CDR3 spans 15 residues. This CDR3 is CASRQGSEAGDGYTF. As DNA, the CDR3 is TGCGCCAGCAGGCAAGGATCTGAGGCAGGGGATGGCTACACCTTC.

This rearrangement joins TRBV29-1 to TRBJ2-2; D not resolved. Germline V CDR1 and CDR2: SQVTM, ANQGSEA. The CDR3 length is 13 residues. V lost 5 bases, J lost 4 bases, and 11 bases lay in between. The CDR3 spells CSVQIVATGELFF. As DNA, the CDR3 is TGCAGCGTTCAAATCGTGGCCACCGGGGAGCTGTTTTTT.

The V call is TRBV19, the J call TRBJ2-1, with 13 bases identical to TRBD2. Germline CDR1 is LNHDA and CDR2 is SQIVND (reference sequence). After removal of 5 bases from V and 7 bases from J, the junction contained 5 bases not matched to a gene. The length of the CDR3 is 15 residues. The DNA of the CDR3 is TGTGCCAGTAGTGCGGGACTAGCGGGACCTAATGAGCAGTTCTTC. Translation gives CASSAGLAGPNEQFF.

The chain has TRBV27 and TRBJ2-3, with TRBD1 matching over 8 bases. Germline CDR1 MNHEY, CDR2 SMNVEV (reference sequence). This CDR3 has 15 residues. V shed 3 bases, J shed 2 bases, and the junction held 4 bases outside the gene matches. The CDR3 sequence: CASSFRTGLTDTQYF. The CDR3 coding sequence is TGTGCCAGCAGTTTTAGGACAGGGCTCACAGATACGCAGTATTTT.

V gene TRBV19 combines with J gene TRBJ1-2; TRBD1 matches at 8 bases. Germline loops: CDR1 LNHDA, CDR2 SQIVND (reference sequence). V lost 5 bases to trimming and J lost 4 bases; unmatched junction nucleotides: 9. This CDR3 has 15 amino acids. CDR3 in amino acids: CASSPPSTGVYGYTF. The CDR3 nucleotides are TGTGCCAGTAGTCCACCTTCGACAGGGGTCTATGGCTACACCTTC. Full variable domain (missing parts from reference TRBV19 and TRBJ1-2): DGGITQSPKYLFRKEGQNVTLSCEQNLNHDAMYWYRQDPGQGLRLIYYSQIVNDFQKGDIAEGYSVSREKKESFPLTVTSAQKNPTAFYLCASSPPSTGVYGYTFGSGTRLTVV.

The rearrangement uses TRBV2 and TRBJ2-7; unclear D gene. V was clipped by 8 bases and J by 6 bases, with 11 bases between them. Germline V CDR1 and CDR2: SNHLY, FYNNEI. The CDR3 is 11 residues long. The CDR3: CASLQIREQYF. Here the CDR3 DNA reads TGTGCCAGCTTGCAGATCCGCGAGCAGTACTTC.

There are many counts of this clone. V is TRBV5-1 and J is TRBJ2-2; 8 positions agree with TRBD2. The CDR3 runs 15 residues. CDR1 and CDR2 from the germline V gene are SGHRS and YFSETQ. J gave up 3 bases and V 2 bases, and 3 bases lay outside the gene matches. This chain's CDR3 is CASSFGTRDTGELFF. DNA of the CDR3: TGCGCCAGCAGCTTCGGGACTAGAGACACCGGGGAGCTGTTTTTT.

The chain joins TRBV2 to TRBJ2-2, with TRBD1 matching over 7 bases. From germline, CDR1 is SNHLY and CDR2 FYNNEI. J gave up 1 base and V 8 bases, and 4 bases lay outside the gene matches. The CDR3 is 14 amino acids. In nucleotides, the CDR3 is TGTGCCAGCCTCCGGGACAGGAACACCGGGGAGCTGTTTTTT. It codes for CASLRDRNTGELFF. Full variable domain (remainder filled in from reference TRBV2 and TRBJ2-2): EPEVTQTPSHQVTQMGQEVILRCVPISNHLYFYWYRQILGQKVEFLVSFYNNEISEKSEIFDDQFSVERPDGSNFTLKIRSTKLEDSAMYFCASLRDRNTGELFFGEGSRLTVL.

This chain connects TRBV5-1 to TRBJ1-1; the D gene is possibly TRBD1 (5 bases). The CDR3 length is 13 residues. With 5 bases removed from V and 4 bases from J, the gap between germline ends came to 12 bases. The germline V gene has CDR1 SGHRS and CDR2 YFSETQ. The DNA of the CDR3 is TGCGCCAGCAGTCAACAGGAATTCACTGAAGCTTTCTTT. Translated, it gives CASSQQEFTEAFF.

V usage is TRBV6-5 and J usage is TRBJ1-6; D not resolved. Germline V gene data show CDR1 as MNHEY and CDR2 as SVGAGI. The CDR3 sequence is 15 residues long. Trimming stripped 2 bases from V and 10 bases from J, with 15 bases between. The CDR3 reads CASSYSGKQYSPLHF. The DNA for the CDR3 is TGTGCCAGCAGTTACAGCGGGAAACAATACTCACCCCTCCACTTT.

About this clone itself: The same CDR3 arises from other DNA sequences in this sample as well. CDR3 DNA sequence: TGCGCCAGCAGCCAAGGGACAGGGCGCTACGAGCAGTACTTC. Its protein is CASSQGTGRYEQYF. V is TRBV4-1 and J is TRBJ2-7; 8 bases are shared with TRBD1. Trimming cost V 1 base and J 3 bases; bases outside gene matches: 2. The CDR3 is made up of 14 amino acids. The germline CDR1 and CDR2 sequences are MGHRA and YSYEKL.

The rearrangement joins TRBV5-1 to TRBJ2-3, with TRBD2 matching 11 bases. The CDR3 covers 16 residues. Germline CDR1 reads SGHRS; CDR2 reads YFSETQ. V shed 4 bases, J shed 5 bases, and the junction held 9 bases outside the gene matches. The CDR3 region has the DNA TGCGCCAGCAGCCGGGCTAGCGGGGGGAGAGGAGATACGCAGTATTTT. Residues: CASSRASGGRGDTQYF.

The chain uses TRBV11-2 and TRBJ2-3; D gene unclear. Germline CDR1 SGHAT, CDR2 FQNNGV. The germline V and J ends were trimmed by 7 bases and 3 bases, with 8 bases remaining between them. The CDR3 totals 12 residues. In DNA form, the CDR3 reads TGTGCCAGCACTTATGAGACAGATACGCAGTATTTT. Residues: CASTYETDTQYF.

The chain recombines TRBV18 with TRBJ1-1, with 8 bases that match TRBD1. Germline CDR1 is KGHSH and CDR2 is LQKENI. CDR3 length: 11 amino acids. V dropped 4 bases and J dropped 12; count of bases not matched to a gene: 4. Written as DNA, the CDR3 is TGTGCCAGCTCACAGGACAGGGAGACTTTCTTT. Translated: CASSQDRETFF.

This sequence joins TRBV5-1 and TRBJ2-2; D might be TRBD1 (5 bases). The CDR3 runs to 16 residues. Trimming removed 0 bases at V and 6 bases at J, with 15 bases between. Per germline, CDR1 SGHRS and CDR2 YFSETQ. The CDR3 sequence: CASSLDGQGVAGELFF. For the CDR3, the DNA is TGCGCCAGCAGCTTGGATGGTCAGGGCGTAGCCGGGGAGCTGTTTTTT.

CDR3 protein: CASSEGLAVTGELFF. DNA for the CDR3: TGTGCCAGCAGCGAGGGGCTAGCGGTCACCGGGGAGCTGTTTTTT. The chain recombines TRBV6-5 with TRBJ2-2, with TRBD2 matching over 7 bases. The ends lost 6 bases at V and 4 bases at J; junction bases unmatched: 8. This CDR3 comprises 15 residues. The V gene's germline CDR1 is MNHEY and CDR2 SVGAGI.

This clone showed up just once. V is TRBV7-9 and J is TRBJ2-1; maybe TRBD2 (5 bases). The CDR3 covers 13 residues. Germline V lookup: CDR1 SEHNR, CDR2 FQNEAQ (reference sequence). Deletions cut 5 bases from V and 7 bases from J, with 12 bases between. DNA for the CDR3: TGTGCCAGCAGCCCTCCAGAGCGGAATGAGCAGTTCTTC. It specifies CASSPPERNEQFF.

The chain combines TRBV7-9 with TRBJ1-5, with 10 bases identical to TRBD1. The CDR3 loop spans 13 amino acids. V lost 4 bases, J lost 6 bases, and 0 bases stayed unmatched. Germline V lookup: CDR1 SEHNR, CDR2 FQNEAQ (reference sequence). In nucleotides, the CDR3 is TGTGCCAGCAGCTGGACAGGGGGTCAGCCCCAGCATTTT. Translated: CASSWTGGQPQHF.

This clone came up once. The chain uses TRBV6-2 or TRBV6-3 and TRBJ2-7, with 8 nucleotides matching TRBD2. The CDR3 length is 17 residues. Germline V gene lookup returns CDR1 MNHEY and CDR2 SVGEGT. V lost 3 bases and J lost 2; bases outside the gene matches: 12. Here the CDR3 reads CASSYPLGLASTYEQYF. DNA for the CDR3: TGTGCCAGCAGTTATCCACTCGGACTAGCTTCTACCTACGAGCAGTACTTC.

The chain links TRBV28 to TRBJ2-1; 10 nucleotides line up with TRBD2. Germline CDR1 and CDR2: MDHEN and SYDVKM. Trimming cost V 8 bases and J 2 bases; bases outside gene matches: 3. The CDR3 loop spans 14 amino acids. DNA for the CDR3: TGTGCCAGCTCCGGGACTAGCGCCTACAATGAGCAGTTCTTC. Protein product: CASSGTSAYNEQFF.

The rearrangement links TRBV5-1 to TRBJ2-3; TRBD2 agrees at 10 bases. From germline, CDR1 is SGHRS and CDR2 YFSETQ. The junction had 4 bases not matched to a gene; V was cut back by 0 bases and J by 3 bases. This CDR3 is built from 16 residues. DNA for the CDR3: TGCGCCAGCAGCTTGGGGCTAGCGGGAGAAACAGATACGCAGTATTTT. Protein: CASSLGLAGETDTQYF.

The count of this clone is one. V gene TRBV12-3 or TRBV12-4 combines with J gene TRBJ2-7, with D tentatively TRBD1 (5 bases). This CDR3 is 12 amino acids long. V was clipped by 3 bases and J by 5 bases, with 8 bases between them. The CDR3 is CASSFLRDEQYF. The CDR3 bases are TGTGCCAGCAGTTTCCTCAGGGACGAGCAGTACTTC.

The genes are TRBV20-1 and TRBJ1-2; no clear D gene. The CDR3 consists of 9 residues. The V end was cut by 6 bases, the J end by 6 bases, with 5 bases between. Germline CDR1 reads DFQATT; CDR2 reads SNEGSKA (reference sequence). The CDR3 bases are TGCAGTGCCCCGGATGGCTACACCTTC. It specifies CSAPDGYTF.

The chain links TRBV30 to TRBJ1-5; the D is unclear. This CDR3 has 13 residues. Trimming removed 3 bases at V and 0 bases at J, with 6 bases between. From germline, CDR1 is GTSNPN and CDR2 SVGIG (reference sequence). The CDR3 protein is CAWRQYSNQPQHF. The CDR3 bases are TGTGCCTGGAGACAGTATAGCAATCAGCCCCAGCATTTT. Together with reference TRBV30 and TRBJ1-5, the CDR3 gives the full variable domain: SQTIHQWPATLVQPVGSPLSLECTVEGTSNPNLYWYRQAAGRGLQLLFYSVGIGQISSEVPQNLSASRPQDRQFILSSKKLLLSDSGFYLCAWRQYSNQPQHFGDGTRLSIL.

V and J are TRBV27 and TRBJ1-1, with D possibly matching TRBD1 (6 bases). V dropped 2 bases and J dropped 4 bases, with 11 bases sitting between them. Per the germline V gene, CDR1 is MNHEY and CDR2 is SMNVEV (reference sequence). The CDR3 is 14 residues long. The CDR3 bases are TGTGCCAGCAGTTTAAATCAAGGGGGCACTGAAGCTTTCTTT. It specifies CASSLNQGGTEAFF.